This is a list of T cell receptor beta chains from one sample in a study of T cell responses to AZD1222 COVID-19 vaccine. Measured with immunoSEQ multiplex PCR; TCRdb has only the in-frame clones, and not every one. The table records about 140,000 clones, 88% of them present only once. Specimen: peripheral blood, collected on day 0 of AZD1222 vaccination. The source of these receptors is an adult in good health. Each CDR3 is given with its conserved first and last residue. The D gene is left open where the match is weak. A row's size may be missing; if present it is once, few, many or a size class.

size	V	J	D	DNA	CDR3
few	TRBV7-8	TRBJ2-1	NA	TGTGCCAGCAGCCGACCTGGGCATGAGCAGTTCTTC	CASSRPGHEQFF
NA	TRBV7-2	TRBJ1-2	TRBD1	TGTGCCAGCAGGTCCCAGGGGGGCTATGGCTACACCTTC	CASRSQGGYGYTF
NA	TRBV29-1	TRBJ2-7	TRBD2	TGCAGCGTCGGACTAGCGGGAGTCTACGAGCAGTACTTC	CSVGLAGVYEQYF
NA	TRBV4-1	TRBJ2-7	NA	TGCGCCAGCAGCCACCGACCGAGCGCACCGGGCTCCTACGAGCAGTACTTC	CASSHRPSAPGSYEQYF
NA	TRBV28	TRBJ2-3	TRBD2	TGTGCCAGCAGCCCGACTAGCGGGAGGGCCTCAGATACGCAGTATTTT	CASSPTSGRASDTQYF
NA	TRBV3-1/TRBV3-2	TRBJ2-6	NA	TGTGCCAGCAGCATCGTCGGCTCCGGCTCTGGGGCCAACGTCCTGACTTTC	CASSIVGSGSGANVLTF
few	TRBV27	TRBJ1-5	TRBD1	TGTGCCAGCAGTTTAAGGACAGGCTATCAGCCCCAGCATTTT	CASSLRTGYQPQHF
NA	TRBV9	TRBJ2-3	NA	TGTGCCAGCAGCCCGGGGGTGGACTTCACAGATACGCAGTATTTT	CASSPGVDFTDTQYF
NA	TRBV27	TRBJ1-5	NA	TGTGCCAGTTCTAGGAGAGGGGAGATCAATCAGCCCCAGCATTTT	CASSRRGEINQPQHF
NA	TRBV27	TRBJ1-4	NA	TGTGCCAGCTGTGTGACCTCTCGGGGTGAAAAACTGTTTTTT	CASCVTSRGEKLFF
NA	TRBV2	TRBJ1-5	NA	TGTGCCAGCAGGAGTCCCAATCAGCCCCAGCATTTT	CASRSPNQPQHF
NA	TRBV9	TRBJ2-7	NA	TGTGCCAGCAGCGTAGAGGCAGGGAGTCCCTACGAGCAGTACTTC	CASSVEAGSPYEQYF
NA	TRBV28	TRBJ1-1	NA	TGTGCCAGCATCAGGGGTCAAGCTTTCTTT	CASIRGQAFF
NA	TRBV19	TRBJ2-7	NA	TGTGCCAGTAGTTTTCTGGGGACATCCTACGAGCAGTACTTC	CASSFLGTSYEQYF
once	TRBV9	TRBJ1-1	NA	TGTGCCAGCAGCCAAGTGAGCCCTATGAACACTGAAGCTTTCTTT	CASSQVSPMNTEAFF
NA	TRBV9	TRBJ2-7	NA	TGTGCCAGCAGCACAGTAAAGGGACCCACCTACGAGCAGTACTTC	CASSTVKGPTYEQYF